The clone carrying this TCR beta chain occurred a few times. Its antigen is still unknown. The data belong to a study of T cells after yellow fever vaccination. Study outcomes and limitations: Re-detected after boosting: most primary clones, almost 97% of CD4 and 88% of CD8.

J was trimmed by 4 bases and V by 8 bases; bases with no gene match: 3. Germline V CDR1 and CDR2: LNHDA, SQIVND (reference sequence). This CDR3 is built from 13 residues. TCRdb reprocessed the 5' RACE reads with MiXCR, giving one entry per CDR3 protein. The sample consists of about 240,000 distinct CDR3 sequences, about 7.1% of them appearing once. The chain joins TRBV19 to TRBJ1-5; TRBD1 agrees at 9 bases. The receptor's source is a young man who received the YFV17D yellow fever vaccine. The sequences come from CD4+ T cells sorted from PBMCs, collected 15 days after the yellow fever booster vaccination. The CDR3 loop is CASSGTGNQPQHF. Here the CDR3 DNA reads TGTGCCAGTTCCGGGACAGGGAATCAGCCCCAGCATTTT. Full variable domain (outside the CDR3, taken from reference TRBV19 and TRBJ1-5): DGGITQSPKYLFRKEGQNVTLSCEQNLNHDAMYWYRQDPGQGLRLIYYSQIVNDFQKGDIAEGYSVSREKKESFPLTVTSAQKNPTAFYLCASSGTGNQPQHFGDGTRLSIL.